This T cell receptor beta chain was identified in a study of early T cells in non-severe SARS-CoV-2 infection. In the study overall: Unpaired chains resulted from sequencing bulk RNA of unsorted whole blood. Overall study results and limits: The study's VDJdb matching favored anti-spike CD8 responses and missed private and CD4 specificities.

This clonotype came up many times. No antigen is known for it. Unique molecular identifiers tagged individual cDNA molecules. From the 5' RACE reads, TCRdb called clonotypes with MiXCR, one entry per CDR3 protein. Of about 48,000 distinct CDR3 sequences in the sample, about 9.2% are singletons; the top ten hold about 7.7%. Material: whole blood. The receptor was derived from an adult who was a healthcare worker with PCR-confirmed SARS-CoV-2 infection or an uninfected control (not recorded which).

The CDR3 nucleotides are TGTGCCAGCAATGGGGGACAGTTAGCGGGAGGGTTATACAATGAGCAGTTCTTC. Protein product: CASNGGQLAGGLYNEQFF. The chain uses TRBV27 and TRBJ2-1, with 11 bases matching TRBD2. CDR3 length: 18 residues. Per the germline V gene, CDR1 is MNHEY and CDR2 is SMNVEV (reference sequence). The J segment lost 4 bases and the V segment lost 7 bases, leaving 15 bases of the junction unmatched.